A selection of T cell receptor beta chains follows, all from one sample in a study of response to subunit inactivated influenza vaccine. TCRdb re-derived calls from the RT-PCR reads in MiXCR, one entry per CDR3 protein. Counted here are about 620,000 distinct CDR3 sequences, over 9.5% occurring once; the ten biggest clones make up more than 8.5%. This material consisted of PBMCs from blood, taken on the day of vaccination. The receptors originated from a man aged 45 to 65 who received an inactivated influenza vaccine. The CDR3 runs from the conserved cysteine through the conserved F or W. D genes are given only for firm matches. Not every row has a clone size; where given, it reads once, few, many or a size class.

size | J | V | D | CDR3 | DNA
NA | TRBJ2-3 | TRBV4-2 | NA | CASSRDGTSIDTQYF | TGTGCCAGCAGCCGGGACGGCACCAGCATAGATACGCAGTATTTT
few | TRBJ1-2 | TRBV6-1 | NA | CASSEGGSNGYTF | TGTGCCAGCAGTGAAGGAGGGTCAAATGGCTACACCTTC
few | TRBJ2-2 | TRBV4-3 | NA | CASSQDRGSWGELFF | TGCGCCAGCAGCCAAGACAGGGGATCATGGGGGGAGCTGTTTTTT
few | TRBJ2-4 | TRBV4-2 | NA | CASSQDVGRGAKNIQYF | TGTGCCAGCAGCCAAGATGTTGGCCGGGGAGCCAAAAACATTCAGTACTTC
NA | TRBJ2-1 | TRBV28 | TRBD2 | CASSLWLAAHNEQFF | TGTGCCAGCAGTTTATGGCTAGCGGCCCACAATGAGCAGTTCTTC
few | TRBJ2-1 | TRBV5-1 | TRBD2 | CASSQTSGGVNEQFF | TGCGCCAGCAGTCAGACTAGCGGGGGGGTAAATGAGCAGTTCTTC
few | TRBJ1-6 | TRBV12-3/TRBV12-4 | TRBD1 | CASRHSRGTGPFNSPLHF | TGTGCCAGCAGACACTCCCGCGGGACAGGCCCCTTCAATTCACCCCTCCACTTT
many | TRBJ2-7 | TRBV7-8 | TRBD1 | CASSLTGGDEQYF | TGTGCCAGCAGCTTGACAGGGGGCGACGAGCAGTACTTC
many | TRBJ2-3 | TRBV20-1 | NA | CSADIRGSGTDTQYF | TGCAGTGCTGATATTAGGGGCTCGGGCACAGATACGCAGTATTTT
few | TRBJ2-5 | TRBV6-2/TRBV6-3 | NA | CASSYSAEGPPETQYF | TGTGCCAGCAGTTACTCCGCGGAGGGTCCCCCAGAGACCCAGTACTTC
many | TRBJ1-2 | TRBV5-1 | NA | CASSLSREGGYTF | TGCGCCAGCAGTTTGAGCAGGGAAGGCGGCTACACCTTC
NA | TRBJ2-5 | TRBV24-1 | NA | CATSDPRGLQETQYF | TGTGCCACCAGTGATCCCCGGGGACTCCAAGAGACCCAGTACTTC
few | TRBJ1-6 | TRBV6-2/TRBV6-3 | NA | CASSYKSPLHF | TGTGCCAGCAGTTACAAATCACCCCTCCACTTT
few | TRBJ2-1 | TRBV6-5 | NA | CASSYMGRGIDNEQFF | TGTGCCAGCAGTTACATGGGGAGGGGGATTGACAATGAGCAGTTCTTC
NA | TRBJ1-5 | TRBV12-3/TRBV12-4 | NA | CASSPGPGGGNQPQHF | TGTGCCAGCAGCCCCGGACCGGGTGGGGGCAATCAGCCCCAGCATTTT
NA | TRBJ1-1 | TRBV4-3 | NA | CASSQDIGVEYGMNTEAFF | TGCGCCAGCAGCCAAGATATCGGAGTAGAGTACGGAATGAACACTGAAGCTTTCTTT
once | TRBJ2-3 | TRBV20-1 | NA | CSARSGEGRGLQRTDTQYF | TGCAGTGCTAGATCAGGGGAGGGTCGGGGACTTCAGCGCACAGATACGCAGTATTTT
many | TRBJ2-5 | TRBV5-6 | TRBD1 | CASSFRGYQETQYF | TGTGCCAGCAGTTTCAGGGGGTACCAAGAGACCCAGTACTTC
NA | TRBJ2-5 | TRBV4-3 | TRBD2 | CASSPSGGAETQYF | TGCGCCAGCAGCCCGAGCGGGGGGGCAGAGACCCAGTACTTC
many | TRBJ1-1 | TRBV7-2 | NA | CASSKGPNTEAFF | TGTGCCAGCAGCAAAGGACCGAACACTGAAGCTTTCTTT
once | TRBJ2-7 | TRBV7-9 | NA | CASSGAQRRPYEQYF | TGTGCCAGCAGCGGAGCGCAGCGGAGGCCCTACGAGCAGTACTTC
NA | TRBJ2-5 | TRBV11-2 | NA | CASSLSLGRGQETQYF | TGTGCCAGCAGCTTATCTCTGGGGAGGGGGCAAGAGACCCAGTACTTC
NA | TRBJ2-7 | TRBV6-1 | NA | CASSEAGLAGYEQYF | TGTGCCAGCAGTGAAGCAGGACTCGCCGGGTACGAGCAGTACTTC
few | TRBJ2-6 | TRBV7-9 | NA | CASSSRYHSGANVLTF | TGTGCCAGCAGCAGTAGGTACCACTCTGGGGCCAACGTCCTGACTTTC
NA | TRBJ2-2 | TRBV6-1 | TRBD1 | CASRGTGGDTGELFF | TGTGCCAGCAGAGGGACAGGGGGCGATACCGGGGAGCTGTTTTTT
NA | TRBJ2-7 | TRBV28 | NA | CASSLGPGKGYEQYF | TGTGCCAGCAGTTTAGGCCCAGGGAAGGGCTACGAGCAGTACTTC
few | TRBJ2-3 | TRBV7-2 | TRBD1 | CASSWTGFSTDTQYF | TGTGCCAGCAGCTGGACAGGGTTTAGCACAGATACGCAGTATTTT
many | TRBJ1-6 | TRBV7-8 | NA | CASSLVRNSPLHF | TGTGCCAGCAGCTTGGTCCGGAATTCACCCCTCCACTTT